By proportion, the clone carrying this TCR beta chain is large. This record comes from a study of long-term antiretroviral therapy in people with HIV. Runs used v3.0 of the immunoSEQ assay and were done at survey level. TCRdb keeps only in-frame clones here, not all; method: immunoSEQ multiplex PCR. The table has 15,000 to 20,000 clones, 70% to 90% seen once. V was pared by 5 bases and J by 6 bases, with 4 bases of the junction left unmatched. Germline-derived CDR1 and CDR2 are MGHRA and YSYEKL. CDR3 size: 12 residues. The receptor's source is a man aged 50 to 60 with HIV. V gene TRBV4-1 combines with J gene TRBJ2-7; 7 positions agree with TRBD1. Sequenced here: unsorted PBMCs, sampled 0.3 years before starting antiretroviral therapy. The CDR3 nucleotides read TGCGCCAGCAGCTTTTCAGGGGGCGAGCAGTACTTC. This encodes CASSFSGGEQYF.